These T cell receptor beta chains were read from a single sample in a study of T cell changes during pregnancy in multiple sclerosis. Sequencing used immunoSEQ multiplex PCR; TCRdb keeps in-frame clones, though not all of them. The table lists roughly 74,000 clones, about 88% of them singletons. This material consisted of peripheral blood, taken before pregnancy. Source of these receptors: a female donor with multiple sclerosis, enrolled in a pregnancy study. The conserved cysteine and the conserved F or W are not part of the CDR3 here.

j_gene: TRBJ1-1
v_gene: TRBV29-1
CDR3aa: SVTTGGHTEAF

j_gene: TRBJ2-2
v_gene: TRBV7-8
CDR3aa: ASRTGANTGELF

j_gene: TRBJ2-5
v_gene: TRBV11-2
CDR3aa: ASSPGTSGEETQY

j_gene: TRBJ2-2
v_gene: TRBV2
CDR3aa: ASSVRLAGGSAGELF

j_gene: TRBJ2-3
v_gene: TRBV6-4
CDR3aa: ASSLGLAGGPDTQY

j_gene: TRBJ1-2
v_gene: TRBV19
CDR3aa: ASSAMAGPYGYT

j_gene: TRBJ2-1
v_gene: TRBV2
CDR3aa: ASSEGDRAYEQF

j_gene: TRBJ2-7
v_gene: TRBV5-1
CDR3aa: ASSLAETGGGIVY

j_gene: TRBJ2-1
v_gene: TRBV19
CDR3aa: ASSITTANEQF

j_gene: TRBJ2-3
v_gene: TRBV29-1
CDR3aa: SLLAGGLVDTQY

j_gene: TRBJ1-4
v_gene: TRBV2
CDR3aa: ASSEGGGNEKLF

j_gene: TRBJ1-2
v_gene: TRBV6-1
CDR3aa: ASSDRTGSGYT

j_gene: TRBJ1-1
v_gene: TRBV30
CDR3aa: AWTWTGMDTEAF

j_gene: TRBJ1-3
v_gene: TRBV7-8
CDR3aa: ASRPRGGNTIY

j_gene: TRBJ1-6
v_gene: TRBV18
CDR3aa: ASSPGGQGDSPLH

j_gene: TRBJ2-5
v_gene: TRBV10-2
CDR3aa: ASRLGLAGVGTQY

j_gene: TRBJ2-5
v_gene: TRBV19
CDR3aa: ASSSGQAIQETQY

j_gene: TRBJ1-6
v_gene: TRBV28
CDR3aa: ASSLTGENNSPLH

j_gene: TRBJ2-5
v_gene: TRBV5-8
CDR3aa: ASSRGQNQETQY

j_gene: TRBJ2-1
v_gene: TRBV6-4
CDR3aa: ASSGEAGRGRLDEQF

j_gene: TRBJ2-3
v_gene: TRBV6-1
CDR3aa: ASSITGWVDTQY

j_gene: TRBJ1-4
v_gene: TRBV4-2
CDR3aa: ASSQRRDRGEKLF

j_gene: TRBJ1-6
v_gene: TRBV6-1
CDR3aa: ASSEFGTGGSPLH

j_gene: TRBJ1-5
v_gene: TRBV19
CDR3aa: ASSTYRELSNQPQH